This T cell receptor beta chain is from a study of blood T cell repertoires in COVID-19. The table came from immunoSEQ multiplex PCR; TCRdb's copy has only in-frame clones and leaves some out. The sample has 85,000 to 100,000 clones, approximately 80% seen once. A Seattle source enrolled patients during active infection and followed them longitudinally. The V end was cut by 6 bases, the J end by 2 bases, with 11 bases between. The CDR3 spans 13 residues. Germline assignment: CDR1 SEHNR and CDR2 FQNEAQ (reference sequence). The sequence was obtained from a man of 80 years or more with COVID-19, enrolled during active disease. This chain links TRBV7-9 with TRBJ2-7, with a possible D match to TRBD1 (5 bases). The specimen sequenced was peripheral blood. CDR3 nucleotides: TGTGCCAGCAGTCCGGACAACACCTACGAGCAGTACTTC. Its protein product is CASSPDNTYEQYF.